These 2 T cell receptor beta chains were sequenced from one sample in a study of OX40 agonist ivuxolimab in advanced cancers. Assay: immunoSEQ multiplex PCR; the TCRdb copy retains only in-frame clones and omits some. This table has 15,000 or so clones, around 73% appearing once. The sample in question was CD4+ or CD8+ T cells sorted from blood, obtained in a trial of the OX40 agonist ivuxolimab. These receptors all stem from an adult with an advanced solid tumor such as melanoma, head and neck, liver or kidney cancer.

The CDR3 is CASSRPTSASSYEQYF. The CDR3 DNA reads as TGCGCCAGCAGCCGACCTACTAGCGCTAGCTCCTACGAGCAGTACTTC. The chain recombines TRBV5-1 with TRBJ2-7; TRBD2 matches at 7 bases. The CDR3 sequence is 16 residues long. Losses at the gene ends were 4 bases for V and 0 bases for J; bases not matched to a gene: 10. The germline gives CDR1 SGHRS, CDR2 YFSETQ.

CDR3 amino acids: CASSLDHRDNEQFF. The CDR3 nucleotides are TGTGCCAGCAGCTTAGATCACAGAGACAATGAGCAGTTCTTC. The V and J genes are TRBV7-2 and TRBJ2-1; no firm D call. Germline V CDR1 and CDR2: SGHTA, FQGNSA. This CDR3 contains 14 residues. Trimming removed 1 base from V and 5 bases from J, with 9 bases in between.